A single sample is the source of the 14 T cell receptor beta chains below, sequenced in a study of glioma-infiltrating T cells. Using RNA template, CDR3s of TCR alpha and beta were amplified with iRepertoire arm-PCR. TCRdb used MiXCR to reprocess the multiplex PCR reads, holding one entry per CDR3 protein. The sample includes over 100,000 distinct CDR3 sequences, around a quarter of them seen just once. The source material was glioma tissue, nonneoplastic brain tissue, or PBMCs (not recorded which). These receptors were collected from a human donor with low-grade glioma or glioblastoma, undergoing nonglioma brain surgery, or in good health (not recorded which).

This clonotype was found many times. This chain joins TRBV7-2 and TRBJ1-1, with unresolved D. Germline V lookup: CDR1 SGHTA, CDR2 FQGNSA. Trimming took off 5 bases at V and 6 bases at J, with 16 bases between the two ends. This CDR3 spans 14 amino acids. The CDR3, as DNA: TGTGCCAGCAGCGGATACTGGGGAATCGCTGAAGCTTTCTTT. The encoded protein is CASSGYWGIAEAFF.

This clonotype was counted many times. This sequence joins TRBV7-2 and TRBJ2-5; no firm D call. The V end was cut by 3 bases, the J end by 2 bases, with 4 bases between. Germline-derived CDR1 and CDR2 are SGHTA and FQGNSA. The CDR3 runs to 12 residues. The CDR3 bases are TGTGCCAGCAGCTTTCCTCAAGAGACCCAGTACTTC. Amino acid sequence: CASSFPQETQYF.

In regard to this clonotype: Possible read error: a much larger clone is one base away. This chain uses TRBV6-6 with TRBJ2-7; D is unclear. CDR3 length: 15 amino acids. V lost 2 bases and J lost 0, with 11 bases in between. CDR1 is MNHNY and CDR2 is SVGAGI in the germline V gene (reference sequence). CDR3 DNA: TGTGCCAGCAGTTACGGGCAGTCTGGCTCCTACGAGCAGTACTTC. This codes for CASSYGQSGSYEQYF.

Comment on this clonotype: An end of the junction differs from the germline gene, which may be a read error. V gene TRBV20-1 combines with J gene TRBJ2-7, with no clear D. The CDR3 is made up of 15 amino acids. The V gene's germline CDR1 is DFQATT and CDR2 SNEGSKA (reference sequence). CDR3 coding DNA: TGCAGTGCTGGAGAACGGGCACTCTCCCCCTACGAGAAGTACTTC. This translates into CSAGERALSPYEKYF.

This clonotype was found many times. The rearrangement joins TRBV7-8 to TRBJ2-1; TRBD1 matches at 8 bases. Germline CDR1 SGHVS, CDR2 FQNEAQ. The CDR3 consists of 15 residues. V gave up 5 bases and J gave up 6 bases; unmatched junction bases: 9. CDR3 region: CASSVGRGPRNEQFF. The CDR3 DNA sequence: TGTGCCAGCAGCGTCGGCAGGGGGCCTCGCAATGAGCAGTTCTTC. The full variable domain, its missing parts supplied by reference TRBV7-8 and TRBJ2-1, is GAGVSQSPRYKVAKRGQDVALRCDPISGHVSLFWYQQALGQGPEFLTYFQNEAQLDKSGLPSDRFFAERPEGSVSTLKIQRTQQEDSAVYLCASSVGRGPRNEQFFGPGTRLTVL.

This clonotype showed up many times. V and J are TRBV6-6 and TRBJ1-1; D ambiguous. CDR1 and CDR2 from the germline V gene are MNHNY and SVGAGI (reference sequence). The CDR3 runs 15 residues. V lost 2 bases to trimming and J lost 2 bases, with 12 bases between them. The CDR3 bases are TGTGCCAGCAGTTACACCCTACAGAGCAACACTGAAGCTTTCTTT. Its protein is CASSYTLQSNTEAFF.

This clonotype was seen repeatedly, ten times or more. This rearrangement joins TRBV7-9 to TRBJ1-2, with D possibly matching TRBD1 (6 bases). CDR1 is SEHNR and CDR2 is FQNEAQ in the germline V gene (reference sequence). Trimming shortened V by 5 bases and J by 2 bases, and 12 bases separated the two germline ends. The CDR3 has 14 residues. CDR3 nucleotide sequence: TGTGCCAGCAGCCCGGGGACATCCAACTATGGCTACACCTTC. It is translated as CASSPGTSNYGYTF.

Turning to this clonotype: This may stem from a read error, because a much larger clone lies one nucleotide away. CDR3 sequence (DNA): TGTGCCAGCAGCTTAGAGGCTACCGCTTCCGAGCAGTACTTC. This codes for CASSLEATASEQYF. The V call is TRBV7-2, the J call TRBJ2-7; D gene uncertain. From germline, CDR1 is SGHTA and CDR2 FQGNSA. V lost 1 base to trimming and J lost 6 bases, with 13 bases between them. The CDR3 totals 14 residues.

The gene calls are TRBV7-2 and TRBJ2-5; TRBD2 matches at 14 bases. Germline loops: CDR1 SGHTA, CDR2 FQGNSA. The length of the CDR3 is 18 residues. V shed 6 bases, J shed 5 bases, and the junction held 14 bases outside the gene matches. The CDR3 coding sequence is TGTGCCAGCAGTACCGGGACTAGCGGGAGTTGGGGCGAGGAGACCCAGTACTTC. Translation: CASSTGTSGSWGEETQYF.

As concerns this clonotype: A much larger clone is a single base away; this may be a read error. The chain joins TRBV7-2 to TRBJ2-1, with 8 bases fitting TRBD2. V trimming: 1 base; J trimming: 8 bases; junction bases outside the gene matches: 10. The V gene's germline CDR1 is SGHTA and CDR2 FQGNSA. The CDR3 length is 16 residues. The CDR3 nucleotides are TGTGCCAGCAGCTTAGAGAGGTCTAGCGGGCGGCATGAGCAGTTCTTC. This translates into CASSLERSSGRHEQFF.

This clonotype was found many times. The chain uses TRBV6-5 and TRBJ1-3; weak D call: TRBD1 (5 bases). V lost 2 bases and J lost 4, with 9 bases in between. This CDR3 has 14 amino acids. Germline CDR1 reads MNHEY; CDR2 reads SVGAGI. CDR3: CASSYGASGNTIYF. CDR3 in DNA: TGTGCCAGCAGTTACGGGGCCTCCGGAAACACCATATATTTT.

This clonotype occurred many times. The chain links TRBV27 to TRBJ2-3, with 7 bases lining up with TRBD2. CDR1 and CDR2 from the germline V gene are MNHEY and SMNVEV (reference sequence). The CDR3 covers 14 residues. V shed 6 bases and J 1 base; nucleotides not matched to a gene: 4. The chain's CDR3 is CASRRERRTDTQYF. Here the CDR3 DNA reads TGTGCCAGCAGGCGGGAGCGCCGCACAGATACGCAGTATTTT.

In its sample, this clonotype was seen many times. V is TRBV11-3 and J is TRBJ2-7, with 8 nucleotides matching TRBD1. The germline V gene has CDR1 SGHNT and CDR2 YENEEA. There are 12 residues in the CDR3. V gave up 7 bases and J gave up 6 bases; unmatched junction bases: 5. The CDR3 sequence is CASNPGGREQYF. The CDR3 DNA follows: TGTGCCAGCAACCCAGGGGGCCGCGAGCAGTACTTC.

This clonotype was found many times. V is TRBV28 and J is TRBJ1-2; no firm D call. The CDR3 is 13 residues long. Looked up from germline, CDR1 is MDHEN and CDR2 is SYDVKM. Trimming took off 2 bases at V and 3 bases at J, with 7 bases between the two ends. DNA of the CDR3: TGTGCCAGCAGTTTAACCAAACACTATGGCTACACCTTC. This encodes CASSLTKHYGYTF.